A selection of T cell receptor beta chains follows, all from one sample in a study of cytomegalovirus exposure and HLA in healthy donors. Some clones are missing from TCRdb's copy, which holds only in-frame ones; the method was immunoSEQ multiplex PCR. Of nearly 100,000 clones in the sample, about a tenth are singletons; the top ten hold 5.1%. The source material was PBMCs. These receptors were collected from a man aged 50 to 59 in good health and CMV-seropositive. Both conserved end residues are trimmed from each CDR3. Each record gives: CDR3 length, V gene, clone size, J gene, CDR3 protein. Only part of the rows carry a size: once, few, many, or a class if the clone is expanded.

len: 11; v_gene: TRBV19; abundance: -; j_gene: TRBJ1-1; CDR3aa: ASPDRMNTEAF
len: 11; v_gene: TRBV6-5; abundance: -; j_gene: TRBJ2-5; CDR3aa: ASSLYRGETQY
len: 14; v_gene: TRBV29-1; abundance: few; j_gene: TRBJ2-7; CDR3aa: SVEGAWQGSSYEQY
len: 14; v_gene: TRBV6-1; abundance: -; j_gene: TRBJ2-5; CDR3aa: ASSEGGAGGVETQY
len: 13; v_gene: TRBV5-1; abundance: -; j_gene: TRBJ2-1; CDR3aa: ASSRPGQGASEQF
len: 13; v_gene: TRBV18; abundance: -; j_gene: TRBJ1-1; CDR3aa: ASINDRNRNTEAF
len: 16; v_gene: TRBV16; abundance: many; j_gene: TRBJ2-6; CDR3aa: ASSPRLSGSSGANVLT
len: 12; v_gene: TRBV5-1; abundance: -; j_gene: TRBJ2-7; CDR3aa: ASSFTGRTYEQY
len: 13; v_gene: TRBV28; abundance: few; j_gene: TRBJ1-4; CDR3aa: ASTLGGATNEKLF
len: 11; v_gene: TRBV13; abundance: -; j_gene: TRBJ1-2; CDR3aa: ASSERTVYGYT
len: 14; v_gene: TRBV4-1; abundance: few; j_gene: TRBJ2-7; CDR3aa: ASSQSGQAEPYEQY
len: 11; v_gene: TRBV11-3; abundance: -; j_gene: TRBJ1-1; CDR3aa: ASSFYLNTEAF
len: 12; v_gene: TRBV5-1; abundance: many; j_gene: TRBJ2-7; CDR3aa: ASSLDSEPYEQY
len: 12; v_gene: TRBV5-8; abundance: -; j_gene: TRBJ2-7; CDR3aa: ASSLTQGSYEQY
len: 14; v_gene: TRBV18; abundance: few; j_gene: TRBJ1-1; CDR3aa: ASSPGSSSQIAEAF
len: 10; v_gene: TRBV29-1; abundance: -; j_gene: TRBJ2-7; CDR3aa: SGGGSRNEQY
len: 14; v_gene: TRBV5-1; abundance: few; j_gene: TRBJ1-2; CDR3aa: ASSLETGGAIYGYT
len: 10; v_gene: TRBV30; abundance: -; j_gene: TRBJ2-7; CDR3aa: AWSEQGAEQY
len: 17; v_gene: TRBV15; abundance: -; j_gene: TRBJ2-5; CDR3aa: ATSRGGTSGRGRLETQY
len: 16; v_gene: TRBV28; abundance: -; j_gene: TRBJ2-4; CDR3aa: ASSLTSGRGMAKNIQY
len: 13; v_gene: TRBV6-1; abundance: -; j_gene: TRBJ1-4; CDR3aa: ATATGGGGGEKLF
len: 16; v_gene: TRBV5-6; abundance: few; j_gene: TRBJ2-7; CDR3aa: ASSLGRDVLAGYYEQY
len: 17; v_gene: TRBV4-1; abundance: -; j_gene: TRBJ2-1; CDR3aa: ASSQVPGLAGVTYNEQF
len: 18; v_gene: TRBV10-1; abundance: few; j_gene: TRBJ2-6; CDR3aa: ASSEKEQGGGASGANVLT
len: 14; v_gene: TRBV19; abundance: -; j_gene: TRBJ2-2; CDR3aa: ASSILAGGGTGELF
len: 14; v_gene: TRBV28; abundance: -; j_gene: TRBJ2-4; CDR3aa: ASSSLLRVPKNIQY